This T cell receptor (beta chain) was captured in a study of cytomegalovirus exposure and HLA in healthy donors. General study results and limits: An analysis was carried out later, and it reportedly showed fewer N-insertions in an Asian-associated ancestry cluster than the approximately 670-donor mean.

PCR involved 60 Vbeta and 13 Jbeta primers. The method was immunoSEQ multiplex PCR; TCRdb's version includes in-frame clones alone and lacks a portion of them. Of a few hundred thousand clones detected, 80% appear once; the ten largest clones hold about 0.28%. This clone occurred a few times. Its antigen is unidentified. V shed 7 bases and J shed 4 bases, with 19 bases lying between them. This CDR3 has 16 amino acids. Germline values: CDR1 SNHLY, CDR2 FYNNEI. The V gene is TRBV2, the J gene TRBJ1-4; TRBD1 might be the D (6 bases). Source material: PBMCs. The sequence was obtained from a girl aged 2 to 9 in good health and CMV-seronegative. CDR3 sequence reads: CASKKLGGAFNEKLFF. CDR3 nucleotide sequence: TGTGCCAGCAAGAAGCTTGGGGGCGCCTTTAATGAAAAACTGTTTTTT.